Detailed here is one T cell receptor (beta chain). Its antigen remains undetermined. Base quality data are lacking; no much larger clone is found one base away. The receptor library was made with the immunoSEQ multiplex PCR assay. A mixture of 60 forward primers for TCR Vbeta segments and 13 reverse primers for TCR Jbeta segments was used in the multiplex PCR. The CDR3 region of rearranged TCR beta genes was amplified from genomic DNA by a multiplex PCR assay. On the Illumina HiSeq System, the amplified TCR beta libraries were sequenced as 87-base-pair reads. Regarding the original processing steps: Across the 700 or so repertoires, a later analysis counted 78 million or so unique TCR beta chains, around 11 million of which were shared by at least two donors. A nearest-neighbor algorithm error-corrected the raw reads and collapsed the reads into unique sequences, merging closely related sequences to remove PCR and sequencing errors. To assign V, D and J gene segments, CDR3 sequences were aligned to IMGT reference sequences. For a sequence to be retained, at least a six-nucleotide match to both a V gene segment and a J gene segment was required. A rearrangement was called productive if the CDR3 had no stop codons and remained in frame with V and J, and every other rearrangement was called non-productive. Following IMGT convention, CDR3 was defined as the stretch from the second conserved V-encoded cysteine to the conserved J-encoded phenylalanine. In an earlier analysis of approximately 500 of the donors, sequences lacking an unambiguous match to a single V gene segment were excluded. An earlier analysis of about 600 of the donors called V segments functional above 56.7% productive rearrangements and segregating when the between-donor standard deviation exceeded 5%. A statistical classification framework was developed to diagnose cytomegalovirus status using the catalog of TCR beta chain sequences. V and J gene assignment, in a later analysis, came from comparing TCR nucleotide sequences with IMGT/GENE-DB human TR gene sequences. A later analysis assigned CDR3 sequences and most-parsimonious VDJ recombination scenarios with the TCRdist pipeline. In a later analysis, every TCR beta chain was defined by the combination of its CDR3 amino acid sequence and its V-gene family, and reads without a unique V-gene family were dropped. To address suspected cross-contamination and a sequencing artifact, a later analysis removed under 600 highly shared, low-generation-probability nucleotide sequences. In a later analysis, a clonal expansion index was calculated for each public chain from normalized within-repertoire ranks of inferred template counts. In a later analysis, generation probabilities were computed with a VDJ recombination model fitted to out-of-frame rearrangements, and the resulting probabilities were checked against IGoR. Hypergeometric tests were used in a later analysis to score TCR-TCR, TCR-HLA and TCR-CMV co-occurrence, with a repertoire-size bias correction applied to the TCR pairs. False discovery rates were estimated in a later analysis by permuting HLA or CMV assignments 20 times. In a later analysis, co-occurring TCRs were grouped using DBSCAN, with TCRdist sequence similarity added in when clustering inside HLA-allele-positive subsets. Repertoires with fewer than 30,000 or more than 120,000 public chains were left out of co-occurrence clustering, as were about 5 repertoires with anomalous nucleotide sharing. TCRdb took over this immuneACCESS table, retaining in-frame rearrangements with V and J assigned. Such tables are incomplete; in checked studies, under half of the missing clones stem from an unresolved V gene, and the remainder is unexplained. Clone size and V and J calls were adopted from that table, with D and trimming inferred from the DNA. Counted in this sample were 130,000 or so clones; around 80% of them appeared once. The ten largest make up 2.5% to 3% of the sample.

This entry is derived from a study of cytomegalovirus exposure and HLA in healthy donors (dated by TCRdb to about 2017). Study-level background: According to an earlier analysis of 587 of the donors, about 170 million T cells yielded 117 million unique TCR beta sequences and 276 Gb of sequence data. To decide whether each TCR beta V gene segment behaved as functional or pseudogenic, an earlier analysis of some 600 of the donors relied on high-throughput TCR beta sequencing. In a later analysis, previously published TCR beta repertoires from about 670 donors were re-analyzed and high-resolution HLA genotyping was added so that TCR occurrence patterns could be studied. Rather than drawing on any new phenotypic data, the later analysis identified candidate immune exposures from TCR beta sequences and the way those sequences occurred across donors. The study used immunosequencing to profile the T cell repertoires of approximately 650 subjects and linked those repertoires to cytomegalovirus serostatus. Among over 350 genotyped donors of the cohort, an average of roughly 240,000 unique TCR beta nucleotide sequences were sequenced per donor, roughly 18% of them non-productive. Donor age, sex, ethnicity and CMV serostatus were compiled together with the repertoire data. The study was designed to test whether signatures of past pathogen exposure could be identified by cataloging public T cell receptors. Class I and class II HLA loci were covered by the typing at four-digit resolution. Of the 350 to 450 genotyped donors, 80% to 90% were placed in the genetic ancestry cluster associated with self-reported Caucasian donors. About 280 gigabases of sequencing data and around 88 million unique TCR sequences made up an early release that covered 500 to 700 HLA-typed donors. In a later genetic analysis, genome-wide SNP genotypes for about 55% of the 666 donors were used, and that subset was treated as a discovery cohort. Along with the approximately 700-subject first cohort, a separate validation cohort of over a hundred different subjects was used. The number of donors typed differed by locus, with 629-630 for A, B, C, DRB1 and DQB1, more than 500 for DQA1, 606 for DPA1, and some 450 for DPB1. Every discovery cohort repertoire had been produced on one sequencing platform. To predict cytomegalovirus infection status, the study brought together high-throughput TCR immunosequencing, statistical association of individual TCRs with disease status, and machine learning. Several DR-DQ haplotypes were handled as single units for association and clustering because linkage in the cohort was strong.

Measured from the cysteine to the phenylalanine, the CDR3 is 15 residues long. Only CDR3 DNA remains: 45 bases, in frame from the first base. CDR1 LNHDA and CDR2 SQIVND are derived from the germline V gene (reference sequence). From V the trimming removes 3 bases and from J it removes 2 bases, while the gene matches leave 3 bases of the junction unaccounted for. The cohort consisted of approximately 670 healthy bone marrow donors. All cohort members were sampled while nominally healthy, although unrecorded immune exposures were likely present. The donor was CMV seropositive and belonged to the group of 270 or so seropositive cohort members. A peripheral blood sample was provided by each donor, and peripheral blood mononuclear cells were used for TCR beta sequencing. The Qiagen DNeasy Blood Extraction Kit was used to extract genomic DNA from the blood cell samples. Findings and caveats that apply to the study as a whole: In a later analysis, several top co-occurrence clusters were reported to appear linked to parvovirus B19, influenza, CMV and Epstein-Barr virus. Because counts were too low, 15 to 20 rarely observed V segments, including chromosome 9 orphons, were excluded from the earlier analysis of several hundred of the donors. In vitro tests confirmed that a few of the cytomegalovirus-associated TCR beta chains recognize cytomegalovirus antigens. A later analysis found that HLA-associated TCR beta chains were more clonally expanded and had lower generation probabilities than equally common non-associated chains. A group of highly shared sequence variants was considered likely to be a technical artifact of the sequencing pipeline. Presence/absence analyses assumed roughly uniform sequencing depth across donors, an assumption that may not hold. In a later genetic analysis, a missense DCLRE1C variant was associated with V-gene and J-gene trimming of TCR beta chains, and the association was replicated in an independent cohort. A further reported finding was that TCR beta sequences accurately predicted the HLA-A and HLA-B alleles for most subjects in the first cohort. Only TCR beta chains were sequenced in this cohort, and the absence of alpha or paired-chain data limited detectable features. A later analysis found that most CMV-associated TCR beta chains appeared HLA-restricted, with HLA associations seemingly driven largely by CMV exposure. The authors suggested that the approach could potentially be generalized to other disease states and immunological phenotypes. In a later genetic analysis, fewer N-insertions in productive TCRs were reported among donors in an Asian-associated ancestry cluster than the roughly 700-donor mean. A later analysis found that TCR association rates varied across HLA loci, with DRB1 alleles showing the most associated TCRs and HLA-C alleles the fewest. In the study, approximately 150 TCR beta chains were listed as associated with cytomegalovirus. Because the 87-base-pair reads could not distinguish some IMGT-functional V segments, including TRBV6-2 and TRBV6-3, those segments were excluded. Most TCR sequences were seen in very few donors, while some public TCRs were found in many individuals. Strong co-occurrence of HLA alleles, especially DR and DQ, made assigning TCR associations to individual alleles difficult. Linkage disequilibrium might explain the correlated functional status among segregating V segments, but an unknown experimental factor could not be excluded. Broadly in line with IMGT annotations, most TCR beta V segments showed up in productive rearrangements about 90% or about 30% of the time in an earlier analysis of under 700 of the donors. CMV serostatus was the only immune exposure information available for the cohort. HLA typing was unavailable for some donors at each locus, so association tests used only the typed subset. At a false discovery rate of 0.05, a later analysis linked roughly 17,000 TCR beta sequences to specific HLA alleles. Cytomegalovirus status was reported to be diagnosed by the classifier with high specificity and sensitivity in both the original and validation cohorts.

This clonotype was obtained from a woman aged 18-30 years in good health and CMV-seropositive. Recombination linked TRBV19 to TRBJ1-5; TRBD1 aligns with 8 central bases. Sample: PBMCs. The DNA sequence is given as TGTGCCAGTAGTATCGGACAGGGCGGCAATCAGCCCCAGCATTTT. It specifies CASSIGQGGNQPQHF.